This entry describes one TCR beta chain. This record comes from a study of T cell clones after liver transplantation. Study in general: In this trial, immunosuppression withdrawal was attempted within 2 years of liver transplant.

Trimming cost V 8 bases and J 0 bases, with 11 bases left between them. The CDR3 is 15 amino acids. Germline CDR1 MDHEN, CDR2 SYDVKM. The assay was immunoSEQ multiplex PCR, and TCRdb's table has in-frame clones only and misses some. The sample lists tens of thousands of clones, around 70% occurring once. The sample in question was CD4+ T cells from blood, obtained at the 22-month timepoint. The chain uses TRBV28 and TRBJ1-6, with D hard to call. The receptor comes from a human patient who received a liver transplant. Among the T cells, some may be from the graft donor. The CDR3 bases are TGTGCCAGCCGACCCGAAAGCTCCTATAATTCACCCCTCCACTTT. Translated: CASRPESSYNSPLHF.